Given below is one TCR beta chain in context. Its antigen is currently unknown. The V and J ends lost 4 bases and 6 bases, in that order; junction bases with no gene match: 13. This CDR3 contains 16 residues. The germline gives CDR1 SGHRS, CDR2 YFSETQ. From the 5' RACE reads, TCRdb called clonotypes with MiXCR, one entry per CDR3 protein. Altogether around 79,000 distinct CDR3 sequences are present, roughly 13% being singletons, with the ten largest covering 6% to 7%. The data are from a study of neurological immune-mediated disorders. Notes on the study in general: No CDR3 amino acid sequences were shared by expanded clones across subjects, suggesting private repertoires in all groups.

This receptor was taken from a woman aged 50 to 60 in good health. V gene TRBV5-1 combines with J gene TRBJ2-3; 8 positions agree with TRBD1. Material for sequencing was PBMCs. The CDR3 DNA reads TGCGCCAGCAGCACGGCCGCAGGACAGGGAGGTGATACGCAGTATTTT. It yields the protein CASSTAAGQGGDTQYF.